This T cell receptor (beta chain) was recorded in a study of blood T cell repertoires in COVID-19. There are a few counts of this clone. Measured with immunoSEQ multiplex PCR; TCRdb has only the in-frame clones, and not every one. The sample has fewer than 350,000 clones, about 88% seen once; the top ten hold about 0.94%. Someone with COVID-19 had been met by exposed participants within 2 weeks before study entry. Trimming cost V 5 bases and J 3 bases; bases outside gene matches: 10. CDR3 length: 16 amino acids. Looked up from germline, CDR1 is SEHNR and CDR2 is FQNEAQ (reference sequence). Sequenced material: PBMCs or T cells enriched from blood (not recorded which). The gene calls are TRBV7-9 and TRBJ1-2, with 9 nucleotides matching TRBD1. The source of this sequence is a young woman who had been exposed to COVID-19. The CDR3 here is CASSPQGTGLHYGYTF. The DNA of the CDR3 is TGTGCCAGCAGCCCACAAGGGACAGGGTTGCACTATGGCTACACCTTC.